One and the same sample provided the 21 T cell receptor beta chains below, sequenced in a study of blood T cell repertoires in COVID-19. TCRdb's copy holds only in-frame clones and misses some; the assay was immunoSEQ multiplex PCR. The table includes about 47,000 clones, about 89% detected once. The sample taken for sequencing was peripheral blood. These receptors all come from a man between 65 and 85 years old with active COVID-19.

This chain uses TRBV3-1 (or the pseudogene TRBV3-2) with TRBJ1-3, with D possibly being TRBD1 (6 bases). The V gene's germline CDR1 is LGHDT and CDR2 YNNKEL (reference sequence). CDR3 length: 16 residues. V shed 0 bases and J shed 0 bases, with 9 bases lying between them. In DNA, the CDR3 is TGTGCCAGCAGCCAAGATAAAGGGGGCTCTGGAAACACCATATATTTT. Translating gives CASSQDKGGSGNTIYF.

The chain employs TRBV5-6 and TRBJ2-2; 8 nucleotides agree with TRBD2. With 4 bases clipped from V and 0 bases from J, the junction kept 2 bases outside the gene matches. In germline, CDR1 is SGHDT, CDR2 YYEEEE. CDR3 length equals 15 residues. The DNA for the CDR3 is TGTGCCAGCAGCAAGGGACTAGCGAACACCGGGGAGCTGTTTTTT. Amino acids: CASSKGLANTGELFF.

The V gene is TRBV10-2, the J gene TRBJ1-6; the D is unclear. Between the trimmed V and J ends, which lost 5 bases and 7 bases, there was a span of 15 bases. The CDR3 loop spans 15 amino acids. Germline CDR1 WSHSY, CDR2 SAAADI. CDR3 coding DNA: TGCGCCAGCAGTCCCCTGAGTCCGCAAAATTCACCCCTCCACTTT. Translating it yields CASSPLSPQNSPLHF.

This chain connects TRBV10-3 to TRBJ2-5, with D unclear. The CDR3 loop spans 16 amino acids. Germline CDR1 is ENHRY and CDR2 is SYGVKD. V was trimmed by 0 bases and J by 3 bases, leaving 14 bases between them. As DNA, the CDR3 is TGTGCCATCAGTGAGTCGATGGTTCTTGCGGAAGAGACCCAGTACTTC. This encodes CAISESMVLAEETQYF.

V usage is TRBV6-6 and J usage is TRBJ1-2; TRBD1 is a possible D gene (6 bases). Germline lookup yields CDR1 MNHNY and CDR2 SVGAGI (reference sequence). Trimming removed 5 bases at V and 2 bases at J, with 12 bases between. The CDR3 length is 14 residues. The CDR3 reads CASSVTGSNYGYTF. The CDR3 DNA is TGTGCCAGCAGTGTGACAGGATCAAACTATGGCTACACCTTC.

A word on this clone: Other nucleotide sequences in the sample specify the same CDR3. The V and J genes are TRBV5-1 and TRBJ2-1; the D gene is possibly TRBD2 (6 bases). Trimming left V 0 bases short and J 0 bases short, with 10 bases between. This CDR3 has 16 residues. From germline, CDR1 is SGHRS and CDR2 YFSETQ. Here the CDR3 DNA reads TGCGCCAGCAGCTTGGTAGCGGCCAGCTCCTACAATGAGCAGTTCTTC. It encodes CASSLVAASSYNEQFF.

V is TRBV4-1 and J is TRBJ2-1, with 7 nucleotides matching TRBD1. This CDR3 has 17 residues. Germline values: CDR1 MGHRA, CDR2 YSYEKL. V shed 3 bases and J 3 bases; nucleotides not matched to a gene: 11. The CDR3 nucleotides read TGCGCCAGCAGCCAGGATATAGGGACAGCTTACTACAATGAGCAGTTCTTC. Protein sequence: CASSQDIGTAYYNEQFF.

This chain links TRBV6-2 or TRBV6-3 with TRBJ1-1; maybe TRBD1 (6 bases). The CDR3 contains 15 residues. Germline CDR1 reads MNHEY; CDR2 reads SVGEGT. Trimming removed 3 bases at V and 4 bases at J, with 15 bases between. The DNA of the CDR3 is TGTGCCAGCAGTTATAGTTTCGGGGGGCCCACTGAAGCTTTCTTT. It encodes CASSYSFGGPTEAFF.

In DNA form, the CDR3 reads TGCGCCAGCAGCCAAGTTCTCTACAATGAGCAGTTCTTC. As protein: CASSQVLYNEQFF. V is TRBV4-1 and J is TRBJ2-1; the D is unclear. CDR1 and CDR2 (germline): MGHRA, YSYEKL. With 1 base removed from V and 3 bases from J, the gap between germline ends came to 4 bases. The CDR3 extends over 13 amino acids.

This chain connects TRBV4-1 to TRBJ1-6; D may be TRBD1 (5 bases). V was pared by 3 bases and J by 2 bases, with 17 bases between. The CDR3 sequence is 18 residues long. In germline, CDR1 is MGHRA, CDR2 YSYEKL. The CDR3 loop reads CASSHHPGIGTYNSPLHF. CDR3 DNA sequence: TGCGCCAGCAGCCATCACCCAGGGATAGGTACCTATAATTCACCCCTCCACTTT.

V and J are TRBV7-9 and TRBJ1-2; 8 bases match TRBD1. V trimming: 1 base; J trimming: 4 bases; junction bases outside the gene matches: 2. Germline V gene lookup returns CDR1 SEHNR and CDR2 FQNEAQ (reference sequence). There are 14 residues in the CDR3. DNA of the CDR3: TGTGCCAGCAGCTTAGGACAGGGGATCTATGGCTACACCTTC. Encoded protein: CASSLGQGIYGYTF.

The V gene is TRBV2, the J gene TRBJ1-5, with TRBD1 as a possible D gene (5 bases). The CDR3 runs 14 residues. CDR1 SNHLY and CDR2 FYNNEI come from the germline V gene. Trimming took off 6 bases at V and 3 bases at J, with 12 bases between the two ends. The CDR3 protein is CASSNRDSNQPQHF. CDR3 coding DNA: TGTGCCAGCAGCAACCGGGACTCCAATCAGCCCCAGCATTTT. The full variable domain, its missing parts supplied by reference TRBV2 and TRBJ1-5, is EPEVTQTPSHQVTQMGQEVILRCVPISNHLYFYWYRQILGQKVEFLVSFYNNEISEKSEIFDDQFSVERPDGSNFTLKIRSTKLEDSAMYFCASSNRDSNQPQHFGDGTRLSIL.

The V and J genes are TRBV7-3 and TRBJ2-3; D perhaps matches TRBD2 (5 bases). Germline V gene data show CDR1 as SGHTA and CDR2 as FQGTGA. This CDR3 is built from 15 residues. V lost 5 bases, J lost 3 bases, and 15 bases lay in between. CDR3 nucleotide sequence: TGTGCCAGCAGCCCCGACCGGGATGGTACAGATACGCAGTATTTT. Its translation: CASSPDRDGTDTQYF.

The chain has TRBV3-1 (or the pseudogene TRBV3-2) and TRBJ1-4, with TRBD1 matching over 9 bases. Per the germline V gene, CDR1 is LGHDT and CDR2 is YNNKEL (reference sequence). The length of the CDR3 is 15 residues. Trimming cost V 0 bases and J 7 bases; bases outside gene matches: 3. This chain's CDR3 is CASSQEGTGTEKLFF. CDR3 sequence (DNA): TGTGCCAGCAGCCAAGAAGGGACAGGGACTGAAAAACTGTTTTTT.

The CDR3 DNA is TGTGCCAGCGGGGGGGGGATCGAGCAGTACTTC. Translated: CASGGGIEQYF. The V and J genes are TRBV6-5 and TRBJ2-7, with 7 bases aligning to TRBD2. The CDR3 totals 11 residues. The ends lost 8 bases at V and 6 bases at J; junction bases unmatched: 4. The germline V gene encodes CDR1 MNHEY and CDR2 SVGAGI.

The V call is TRBV5-1, the J call TRBJ2-3; TRBD1 agrees at 9 bases. This CDR3 has 16 amino acids. Germline CDR1 and CDR2: SGHRS and YFSETQ. The V and J ends lost 1 base and 4 bases, in that order; junction bases with no gene match: 7. Here the CDR3 DNA reads TGCGCCAGCAGCTTGACCGGGACAGGGAGCCCAGATACGCAGTATTTT. It yields the protein CASSLTGTGSPDTQYF.

This rearrangement joins TRBV3-1 (or the pseudogene TRBV3-2) to TRBJ2-1, with TRBD2 as a possible D gene (6 bases). Germline loops: CDR1 LGHDT, CDR2 YNNKEL (reference sequence). The V end lost 1 base, the J end lost 9 bases, and 10 bases lay between the germline ends. The CDR3 totals 13 residues. The CDR3 loop reads CASSQGGEVEQFF. The DNA of the CDR3 is TGTGCCAGCAGCCAAGGTGGGGAGGTTGAGCAGTTCTTC.

V gene TRBV7-9 combines with J gene TRBJ2-7; 7 bases are shared with TRBD1. Germline assignment: CDR1 SEHNR and CDR2 FQNEAQ (reference sequence). CDR3 size: 14 residues. Trimming took 7 bases from V and 5 from J; bases not matched to a gene: 11. CDR3 sequence: CASTSKGGYNEQYF. In DNA, the CDR3 is TGTGCCAGCACCTCGAAAGGGGGCTACAACGAGCAGTACTTC.

The V and J genes are TRBV4-2 and TRBJ2-1, with D possibly matching TRBD1 (5 bases). The CDR3 spans 16 residues. V lost 0 bases and J 1 base, leaving 10 bases between the germline ends. Germline assignment: CDR1 LGHNA and CDR2 YNFKEQ. Here the CDR3 DNA reads TGTGCCAGCAGCCAAGAAAGGGGCGGATCCTACAATGAGCAGTTCTTC. Translating gives CASSQERGGSYNEQFF.

The chain uses TRBV30 and TRBJ1-1; D possibly corresponds to TRBD1 (5 bases). CDR3 size: 18 residues. Germline CDR1 and CDR2: GTSNPN and SVGIG (reference sequence). With 2 bases removed from V and 0 bases from J, the gap between germline ends came to 22 bases. DNA of the CDR3: TGTGCCTGGAGTAGTCAGGGACTTGGTACGGGCATGAACACTGAAGCTTTCTTT. Amino acids: CAWSSQGLGTGMNTEAFF.

The chain combines TRBV7-3 with TRBJ2-5; 8 nucleotides align to TRBD1. This CDR3 spans 15 amino acids. V shed 5 bases and J 5 bases; nucleotides not matched to a gene: 10. Germline V lookup: CDR1 SGHTA, CDR2 FQGTGA. CDR3 sequence: CASSPTTGAGETQYF. The CDR3 DNA follows: TGTGCCAGCAGCCCGACGACAGGGGCGGGGGAGACCCAGTACTTC.